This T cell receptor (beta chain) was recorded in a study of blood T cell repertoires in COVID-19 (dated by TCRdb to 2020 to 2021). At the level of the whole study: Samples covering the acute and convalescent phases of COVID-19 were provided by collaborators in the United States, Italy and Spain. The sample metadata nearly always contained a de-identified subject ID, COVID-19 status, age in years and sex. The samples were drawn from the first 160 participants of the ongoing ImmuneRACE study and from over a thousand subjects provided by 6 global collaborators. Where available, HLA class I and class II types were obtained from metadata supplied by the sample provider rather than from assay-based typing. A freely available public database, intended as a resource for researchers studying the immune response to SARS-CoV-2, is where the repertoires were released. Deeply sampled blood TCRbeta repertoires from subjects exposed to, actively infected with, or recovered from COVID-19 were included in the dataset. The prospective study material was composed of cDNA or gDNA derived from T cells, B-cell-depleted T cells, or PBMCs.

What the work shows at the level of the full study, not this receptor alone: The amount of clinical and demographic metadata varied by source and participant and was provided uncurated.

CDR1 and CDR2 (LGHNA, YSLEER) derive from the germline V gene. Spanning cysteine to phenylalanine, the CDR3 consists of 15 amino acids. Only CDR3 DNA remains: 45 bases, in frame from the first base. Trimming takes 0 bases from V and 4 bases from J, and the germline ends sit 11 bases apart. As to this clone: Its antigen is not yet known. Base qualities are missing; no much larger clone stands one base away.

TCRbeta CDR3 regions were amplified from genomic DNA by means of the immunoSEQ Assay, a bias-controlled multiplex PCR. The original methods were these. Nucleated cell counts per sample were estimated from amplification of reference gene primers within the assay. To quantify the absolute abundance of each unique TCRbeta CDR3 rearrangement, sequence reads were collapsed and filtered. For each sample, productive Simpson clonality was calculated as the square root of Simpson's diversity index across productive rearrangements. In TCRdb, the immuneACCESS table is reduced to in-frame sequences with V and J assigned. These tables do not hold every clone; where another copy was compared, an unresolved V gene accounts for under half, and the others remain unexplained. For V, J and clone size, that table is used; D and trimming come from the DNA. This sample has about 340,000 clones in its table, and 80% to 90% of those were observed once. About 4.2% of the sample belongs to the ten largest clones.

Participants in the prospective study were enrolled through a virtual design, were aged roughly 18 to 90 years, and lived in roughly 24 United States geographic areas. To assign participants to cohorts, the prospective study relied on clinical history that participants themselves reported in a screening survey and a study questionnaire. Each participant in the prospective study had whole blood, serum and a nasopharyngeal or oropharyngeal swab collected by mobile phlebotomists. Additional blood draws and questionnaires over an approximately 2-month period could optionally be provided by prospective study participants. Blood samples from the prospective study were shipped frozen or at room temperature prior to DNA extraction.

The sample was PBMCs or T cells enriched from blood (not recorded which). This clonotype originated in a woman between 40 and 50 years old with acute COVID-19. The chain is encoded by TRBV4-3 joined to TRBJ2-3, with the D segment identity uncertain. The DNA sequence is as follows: TGCGCCAGCAGCCAAGATTTTGGAGTCTCAGATACGCAGTATTTT. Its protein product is CASSQDFGVSDTQYF.